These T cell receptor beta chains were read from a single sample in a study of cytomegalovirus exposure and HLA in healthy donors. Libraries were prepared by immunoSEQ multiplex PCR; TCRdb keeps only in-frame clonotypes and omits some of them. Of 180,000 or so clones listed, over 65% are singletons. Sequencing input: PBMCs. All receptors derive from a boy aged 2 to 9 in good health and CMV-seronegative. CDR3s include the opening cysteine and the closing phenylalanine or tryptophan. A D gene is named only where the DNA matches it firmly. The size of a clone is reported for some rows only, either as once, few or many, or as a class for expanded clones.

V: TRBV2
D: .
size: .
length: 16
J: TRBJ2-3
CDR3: CASRKRQMAPTDTQYF
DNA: TGTGCCAGCAGGAAAAGACAGATGGCCCCCACAGATACGCAGTATTTT

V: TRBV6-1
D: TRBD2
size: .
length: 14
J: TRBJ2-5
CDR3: CASSRTSGDLYQYF
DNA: TGTGCCAGCAGTAGGACTAGCGGGGACCTTTACCAGTACTTC

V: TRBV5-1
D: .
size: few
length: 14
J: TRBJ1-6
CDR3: CASSYGVPNSPLHF
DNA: TGCGCCAGCAGCTACGGGGTTCCCAATTCACCCCTCCACTTT

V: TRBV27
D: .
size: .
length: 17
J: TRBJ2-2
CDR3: CASSLSGGLASVGELFF
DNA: TGTGCCAGCAGTTTATCAGGCGGGTTGGCTTCGGTCGGGGAGCTGTTTTTT

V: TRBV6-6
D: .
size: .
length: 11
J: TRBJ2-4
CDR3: CASHMGDIQYF
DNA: TGTGCCAGCCATATGGGAGACATTCAGTACTTC

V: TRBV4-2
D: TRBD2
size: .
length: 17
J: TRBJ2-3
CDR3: CASSQEHGGGATDTQYF
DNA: TGTGCCAGCAGCCAAGAGCACGGCGGGGGGGCCACAGATACGCAGTATTTT

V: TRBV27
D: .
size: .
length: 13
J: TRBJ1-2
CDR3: CASSWGENYGYTF
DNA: TGTGCCAGCAGTTGGGGGGAAAACTATGGCTACACCTTC

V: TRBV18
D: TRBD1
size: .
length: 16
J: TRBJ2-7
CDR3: CASSRGQRTQGSEQYF
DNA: TGTGCCAGCTCACGGGGACAACGGACACAGGGGTCCGAGCAGTACTTC

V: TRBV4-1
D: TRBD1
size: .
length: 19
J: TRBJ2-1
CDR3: CASSHPRSGTERSYNEQFF
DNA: TGCGCCAGCAGCCATCCCCGAAGTGGGACAGAGCGCTCCTACAATGAGCAGTTCTTC

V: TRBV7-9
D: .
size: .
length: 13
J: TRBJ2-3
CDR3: CASSFIAGDTQYF
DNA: TGTGCCAGCAGCTTCATTGCAGGGGATACGCAGTATTTT

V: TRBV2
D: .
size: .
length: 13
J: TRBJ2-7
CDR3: CATTPRYGSEQYF
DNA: TGTGCCACCACCCCCCGATATGGGAGCGAGCAGTACTTC

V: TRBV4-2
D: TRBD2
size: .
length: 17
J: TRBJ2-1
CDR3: CASSLGHNRGGYNEQFF
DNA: TGTGCCAGCAGCCTCGGACATAACCGGGGGGGGTACAATGAGCAGTTCTTC

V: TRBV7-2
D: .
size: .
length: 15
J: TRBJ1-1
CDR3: CASSLVPIGNTEAFF
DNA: TGTGCCAGCAGCTTAGTCCCAATCGGGAACACTGAAGCTTTCTTT

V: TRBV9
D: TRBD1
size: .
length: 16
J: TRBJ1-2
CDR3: CASSPRTGGANYGYTF
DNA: TGTGCCAGCAGCCCCCGGACAGGGGGGGCTAACTATGGCTACACCTTC

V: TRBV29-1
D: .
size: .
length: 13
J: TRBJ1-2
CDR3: CSAGAQVNYGYTF
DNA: TGCAGTGCCGGTGCGCAGGTGAACTATGGCTACACCTTC

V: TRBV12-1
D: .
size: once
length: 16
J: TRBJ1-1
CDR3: CASSPPGTGRGTEAFF
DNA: TGTGCCAGCAGCCCTCCCGGGACAGGACGGGGCACTGAAGCTTTCTTT

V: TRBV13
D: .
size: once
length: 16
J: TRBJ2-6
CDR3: CASSPMLGRGANVLTF
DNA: TGTGCCAGCAGCCCTATGCTAGGGAGGGGGGCCAACGTCCTGACTTTC